The 16 T cell receptor beta chains listed next were all sequenced from one sample in a study of OX40 agonist ivuxolimab in advanced cancers. Library prep was done by the immunoSEQ multiplex PCR assay. TCRdb carries this immuneACCESS record with in-frame sequences only. Its versions omit some clonotypes, under half of them owing to an unresolved V gene in the studies checked, with the rest unexplained. In this sample the table shows 35,000 to 45,000 clones, 82% of which occur a single time. The ten largest clones represent around 23% of the sample. The sequenced sample was CD4+ or CD8+ T cells sorted from blood, obtained in a trial of the OX40 agonist ivuxolimab. Receptors originate from an adult with an advanced solid tumor such as melanoma, head and neck, liver or kidney cancer.

In its sample, this clone was seen once. The chain has TRBV5-1 and TRBJ2-2; a possible D gene is TRBD1 (5 bases). This CDR3 has 13 residues. The germline V and J ends were trimmed by 2 bases and 5 bases, with 7 bases remaining between them. Germline V gene lookup returns CDR1 SGHRS and CDR2 YFSETQ. The CDR3 region has the DNA TGCGCCAGCAGCTTCCCAGGGACCGGGGAGCTGTTTTTT. This sequence encodes CASSFPGTGELFF.

The chain links TRBV19 to TRBJ2-5, with D perhaps TRBD1 (6 bases). Trimming removed 4 bases at V and 1 base at J, with 10 bases between. This CDR3 has 14 amino acids. Germline V CDR1 and CDR2: LNHDA, SQIVND (reference sequence). The CDR3 sequence is CASSNGQPQETQYF. CDR3 DNA: TGTGCCAGTAGTAACGGACAGCCCCAAGAGACCCAGTACTTC.

The rearrangement uses TRBV9 and TRBJ2-1, with D maybe TRBD2 (5 bases). CDR3 length equals 14 residues. The germline V and J ends were trimmed by 3 bases and 5 bases, with 12 bases remaining between them. Germline lookup yields CDR1 SGDLS and CDR2 YYNGEE. This CDR3 reads CASSGSGSNNEQFF. Here the CDR3 DNA reads TGTGCCAGCAGCGGATCGGGATCCAACAATGAGCAGTTCTTC. Supplemented by reference TRBV9 and TRBJ2-1, the full variable domain reads DSGVTQTPKHLITATGQRVTLRCSPRSGDLSVYWYQQSLDQGLQFLIQYYNGEERAKGNILERFSAQQFPDLHSELNLSSLELGDSALYFCASSGSGSNNEQFFGPGTRLTVL.

The rearrangement uses TRBV6-5 and TRBJ1-1; TRBD1 agrees at 7 bases. Trimming at V came to 7 bases and at J to 5 bases, leaving 10 bases not matched to a gene. Germline V gives CDR1 MNHEY, CDR2 SVGAGI. The CDR3 totals 14 residues. CDR3 sequence: CASTDRQGWTEAFF. The CDR3 DNA sequence: TGTGCCAGCACCGACCGACAGGGATGGACTGAAGCTTTCTTT.

The J gene is TRBJ1-2, the V gene TRBV12-5; the D is unclear. V gave up 4 bases and J gave up 2 bases, with 8 bases separating them. Germline V gene lookup returns CDR1 LGHNT and CDR2 FRNRAP. The length of the CDR3 is 13 residues. The CDR3 spells CASGYGPNYGYTF. CDR3 bases: TGTGCTAGTGGTTATGGGCCGAACTATGGCTACACCTTC.

J is TRBJ1-4 and V is TRBV13; D remains unclear. The CDR3 is made up of 13 amino acids. V was clipped by 3 bases and J by 4 bases, with 6 bases between them. CDR1 is PRHDT and CDR2 is FYEKMQ in the germline V gene (reference sequence). Here the CDR3 DNA reads TGTGCCAGCAGCTTGCAAGTTAATGAAAAACTGTTTTTT. Translating gives CASSLQVNEKLFF.

The chain carries TRBV27 and TRBJ2-2, with D uncertain. Germline V gives CDR1 MNHEY, CDR2 SMNVEV (reference sequence). The CDR3 runs to 15 residues. The germline V and J ends were trimmed by 0 bases and 2 bases, with 7 bases remaining between them. The CDR3 DNA sequence: TGTGCCAGCAGTTTATCGTTCAGCAACACCGGGGAGCTGTTTTTT. It encodes CASSLSFSNTGELFF.

This chain uses TRBV18 with TRBJ1-4, with 10 bases matching TRBD1. Germline trimming cut 8 bases from V and 0 bases from J; bases unmatched to any gene: 6. Germline V lookup: CDR1 KGHSH, CDR2 LQKENI. The CDR3 has 16 residues. The CDR3 DNA sequence: TGTGCCAGCCCATTGGGACAGGGGACAACTAATGAAAAACTGTTTTTT. The encoded protein is CASPLGQGTTNEKLFF.

The chain combines TRBV2 with TRBJ2-3; TRBD2 agrees at 7 bases. The CDR3 has 14 amino acids. Germline loops: CDR1 SNHLY, CDR2 FYNNEI. With V trimmed by 4 bases and J by 5 bases, 6 bases remained unmatched. In DNA form, the CDR3 reads TGTGCCAGCAGTGTCGGCGGGGGAGGAGATACGCAGTATTTT. Protein product: CASSVGGGGDTQYF.

The chain is built from TRBV5-1 and TRBJ2-5; TRBD1 matches 8 bases. Trimming at V came to 5 bases and at J to 1 base, leaving 7 bases not matched to a gene. Looked up from germline, CDR1 is SGHRS and CDR2 is YFSETQ. The CDR3 contains 15 residues. Here the CDR3 reads CASSQDRELQETQYF. DNA for the CDR3: TGCGCCAGCAGTCAGGACAGGGAACTCCAAGAGACCCAGTACTTC.

The chain combines TRBV6-5 with TRBJ2-7; either TRBD1 or TRBD2 may supply D (7 bases each). Germline CDR1 reads MNHEY; CDR2 reads SVGAGI. This CDR3 is built from 16 residues. V was pared by 1 base and J by 5 bases, with 18 bases between. CDR3 loop: CASSYYPSGGANEQYF. CDR3 sequence (DNA): TGTGCCAGCAGTTACTACCCCTCAGGGGGGGCGAACGAGCAGTACTTC.

V is TRBV18 and J is TRBJ2-7; either TRBD1 or TRBD2 may fit D (6 bases each). The CDR3 runs to 15 residues. V dropped 0 bases and J dropped 3 bases, with 12 bases sitting between them. CDR1 and CDR2 from the germline V gene are KGHSH and LQKENI. The CDR3 DNA follows: TGTGCCAGCTCACCACCGTACGGGGGCGGCTACGAGCAGTACTTC. Translation: CASSPPYGGGYEQYF.

The V gene is TRBV18, the J gene TRBJ2-7, with D unclear. Trimming cost V 1 base and J 2 bases, with 9 bases left between them. This CDR3 spans 14 amino acids. Germline loops: CDR1 KGHSH, CDR2 LQKENI. CDR3 nucleotides: TGTGCCAGCTCACCACTTCAGAGACCCTACGAGCAGTACTTC. Encoded protein: CASSPLQRPYEQYF.

The V gene is TRBV5-4, the J gene TRBJ2-5; tentatively, D is TRBD1 (5 bases). This CDR3 region has 13 residues. With 6 bases removed from V and 5 bases from J, the gap between germline ends came to 14 bases. From germline, CDR1 is SGHNT and CDR2 YYREEE (reference sequence). CDR3 loop: CASTTAGRETQYF. CDR3 DNA: TGTGCCAGCACCACAGCAGGGCGTGAGACCCAGTACTTC.

The chain joins TRBV2 to TRBJ2-2; 9 positions agree with TRBD2. Per the germline V gene, CDR1 is SNHLY and CDR2 is FYNNEI. The CDR3 totals 15 residues. J lost 1 base, V lost 8 bases, and 5 bases had no gene match. In nucleotides, the CDR3 is TGTGCCAGCGTGAGCGGGGGGTTGAACACCGGGGAGCTGTTTTTT. The encoded protein is CASVSGGLNTGELFF.

The rearrangement links TRBV28 to TRBJ2-5; perhaps TRBD2 as D (6 bases). The germline gives CDR1 MDHEN, CDR2 SYDVKM. The CDR3 covers 16 residues. The V end was cut by 7 bases, the J end by 7 bases, with 25 bases between. DNA for the CDR3: TGTGCCAGCATACCCCCCCTGAGGAGGGGTGGGGGGACCCAGTACTTC. Its translation: CASIPPLRRGGGTQYF.